One sample yielded the 5 T cell receptor beta chains listed below, sequenced in a study of CD8 T cells in ankylosing spondylitis. TCRdb analysed the 5' RACE reads with MiXCR anew, one entry per CDR3 protein. Of roughly 150,000 distinct CDR3 sequences listed, 30% to 40% are singletons. The sample taken for sequencing was synovial fluid, either unsorted or a sorted T cell fraction (not recorded which). The receptors were gathered from a male donor with ankylosing spondylitis.

This clonotype was seen a handful of times. One junction end does not reproduce the germline sequence, and a read error may be involved. The rearrangement links TRBV30 to TRBJ1-1; 7 nucleotides align to TRBD1. There are 13 residues in the CDR3. Per the germline V gene, CDR1 is GTSNPN and CDR2 is SVGIG (reference sequence). The CDR3 region is CARSRGPGTEAFF. CDR3 in DNA: TGTGCCCGGAGTAGGGGGCCGGGGACTGAAGCTTTCTTT.

This clonotype came up a few times. The chain carries TRBV24-1 and TRBJ1-3; 8 nucleotides line up with TRBD1. The V and J ends lost 11 bases and 4 bases, in that order; junction bases with no gene match: 9. The germline V gene encodes CDR1 KGHDR and CDR2 SFDVKD. The CDR3 runs 14 residues. CDR3 sequence reads: CAIRGRDRGNTIYF. DNA of the CDR3: TGTGCCATCAGAGGACGGGACAGGGGAAACACCATATATTTT.

This clonotype showed up many times. The rearrangement links TRBV9 to TRBJ2-1; 13 positions match TRBD2. After removal of 4 bases from V and 3 bases from J, the junction contained 19 bases not matched to a gene. This CDR3 is built from 21 residues. Germline CDR1 SGDLS, CDR2 YYNGEE. CDR3 region: CASSPNPGTSGKKADYNEQFF. In DNA, the CDR3 is TGTGCCAGCAGCCCTAACCCCGGGACTAGCGGGAAGAAGGCAGACTACAATGAGCAGTTCTTC.

V usage is TRBV7-8 and J usage is TRBJ1-3; no reliable D call. CDR1 is SGHVS, CDR2 FQNEAQ, per germline. V shed 2 bases and J shed 0 bases, with 11 bases lying between them. The CDR3 length is 16 residues. Written as DNA, the CDR3 is TGTGCCAGCAGCTTACAGCCGGGCCGCTCTGGAAACACCATATATTTT. Its translation: CASSLQPGRSGNTIYF.

The chain recombines TRBV11-2 with TRBJ2-5, with D perhaps being TRBD1 or TRBD2 (6 bases each). The V end was cut by 2 bases, the J end by 5 bases, with 12 bases between. CDR3 length: 14 amino acids. Germline CDR1 reads SGHAT; CDR2 reads FQNNGV. CDR3 in DNA: TGTGCCAGCAGCTTAAATTTAGGGGGGGAGACCCAGTACTTC. The encoded protein is CASSLNLGGETQYF.